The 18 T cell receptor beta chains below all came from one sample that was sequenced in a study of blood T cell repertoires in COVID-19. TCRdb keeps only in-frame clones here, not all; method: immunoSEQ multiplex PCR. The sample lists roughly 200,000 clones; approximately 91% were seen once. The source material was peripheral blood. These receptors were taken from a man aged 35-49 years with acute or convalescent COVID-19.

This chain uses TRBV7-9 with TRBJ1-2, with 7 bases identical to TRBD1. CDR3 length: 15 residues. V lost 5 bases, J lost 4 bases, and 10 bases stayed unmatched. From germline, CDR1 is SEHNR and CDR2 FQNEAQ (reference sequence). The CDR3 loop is CASSTRQGEGYGYTF. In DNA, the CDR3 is TGTGCCAGCAGCACCCGACAGGGAGAAGGCTATGGCTACACCTTC.

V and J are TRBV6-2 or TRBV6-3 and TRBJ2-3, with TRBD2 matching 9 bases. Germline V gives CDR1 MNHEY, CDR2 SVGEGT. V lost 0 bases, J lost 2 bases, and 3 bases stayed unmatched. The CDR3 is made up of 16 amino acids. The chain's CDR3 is CASSYSLAGLTDTQYF. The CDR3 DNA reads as TGTGCCAGCAGTTACTCGCTAGCGGGGCTCACAGATACGCAGTATTTT.

CDR3 amino acids: CASSQDSPLVGNQPQHF. The CDR3 DNA reads TGTGCCAGCAGCCAAGATTCCCCGCTAGTGGGCAATCAGCCCCAGCATTTT. This chain uses TRBV3-1 (or the pseudogene TRBV3-2) with TRBJ1-5; D gene unclear. V lost 0 bases to trimming and J lost 2 bases, with 14 bases between them. This CDR3 contains 17 residues. The germline V gene encodes CDR1 LGHDT and CDR2 YNNKEL (reference sequence).

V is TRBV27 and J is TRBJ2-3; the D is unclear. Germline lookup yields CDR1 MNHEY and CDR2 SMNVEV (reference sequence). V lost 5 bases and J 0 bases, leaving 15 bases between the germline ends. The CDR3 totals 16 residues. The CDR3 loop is CASSVETSTSTDTQYF. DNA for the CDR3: TGTGCCAGCAGTGTTGAGACTTCAACTAGCACAGATACGCAGTATTTT.

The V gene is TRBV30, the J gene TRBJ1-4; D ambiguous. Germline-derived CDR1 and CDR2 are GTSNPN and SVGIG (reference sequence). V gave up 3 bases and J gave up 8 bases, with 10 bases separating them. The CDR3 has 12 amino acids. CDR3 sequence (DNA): TGTGCCTGGAGACGGGAACCAGAAAAACTGTTTTTT. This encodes CAWRREPEKLFF.

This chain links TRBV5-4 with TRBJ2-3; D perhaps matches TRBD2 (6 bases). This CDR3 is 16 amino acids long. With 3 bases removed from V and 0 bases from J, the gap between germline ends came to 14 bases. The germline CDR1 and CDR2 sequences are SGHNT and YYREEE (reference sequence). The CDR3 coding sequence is TGTGCCAGCAGCTCCCCTAGCGCCACTAGCACAGATACGCAGTATTTT. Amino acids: CASSSPSATSTDTQYF.

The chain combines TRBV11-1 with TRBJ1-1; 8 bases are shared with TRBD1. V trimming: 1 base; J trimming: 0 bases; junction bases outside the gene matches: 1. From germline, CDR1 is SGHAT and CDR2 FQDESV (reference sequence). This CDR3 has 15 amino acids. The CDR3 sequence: CASSLGTGMNTEAFF. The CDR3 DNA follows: TGTGCCAGCAGCTTAGGGACAGGGATGAACACTGAAGCTTTCTTT.

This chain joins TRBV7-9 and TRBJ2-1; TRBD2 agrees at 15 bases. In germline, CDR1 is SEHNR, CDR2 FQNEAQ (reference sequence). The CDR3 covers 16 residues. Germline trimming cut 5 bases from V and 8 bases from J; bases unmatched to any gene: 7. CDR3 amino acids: CASSPRTSGGGYEQFF. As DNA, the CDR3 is TGTGCCAGCAGCCCGCGGACTAGCGGGGGGGGGTATGAGCAGTTCTTC.

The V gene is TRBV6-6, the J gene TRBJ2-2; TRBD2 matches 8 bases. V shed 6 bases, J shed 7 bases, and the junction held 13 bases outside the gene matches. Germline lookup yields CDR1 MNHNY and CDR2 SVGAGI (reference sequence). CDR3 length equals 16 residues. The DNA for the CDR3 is TGTGCCAGCAGGACCGCTTTGGCGGGGGGCGGCGGGGAGCTGTTTTTT. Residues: CASRTALAGGGGELFF.

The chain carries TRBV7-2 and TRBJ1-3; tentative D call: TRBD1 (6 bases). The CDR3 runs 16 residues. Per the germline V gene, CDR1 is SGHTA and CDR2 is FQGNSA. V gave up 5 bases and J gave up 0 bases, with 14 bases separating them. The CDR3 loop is CASSIQGRGSGNTIYF. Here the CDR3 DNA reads TGTGCCAGCAGCATACAGGGCCGGGGCTCTGGAAACACCATATATTTT.

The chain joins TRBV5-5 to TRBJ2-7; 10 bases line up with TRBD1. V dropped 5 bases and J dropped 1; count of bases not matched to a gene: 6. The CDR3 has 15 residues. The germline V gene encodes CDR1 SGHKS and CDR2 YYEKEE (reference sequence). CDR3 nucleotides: TGTGCCAGCAGGGAGCCGGGACAGGGGTCCTACGAGCAGTACTTC. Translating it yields CASREPGQGSYEQYF. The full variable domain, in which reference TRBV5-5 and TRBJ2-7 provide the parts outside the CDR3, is DAGVTQSPTHLIKTRGQQVTLRCSPISGHKSVSWYQQVLGQGPQFIFQYYEKEERGRGNFPDRFSARQFPNYSSELNVNALLLGDSALYLCASREPGQGSYEQYFGPGTRLTVT.

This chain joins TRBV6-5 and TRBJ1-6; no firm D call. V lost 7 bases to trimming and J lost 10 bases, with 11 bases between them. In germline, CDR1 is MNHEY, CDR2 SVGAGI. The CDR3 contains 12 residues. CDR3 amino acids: CASTYPSSPLHF. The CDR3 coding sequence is TGTGCCAGCACCTACCCGTCCTCACCCCTCCACTTT.

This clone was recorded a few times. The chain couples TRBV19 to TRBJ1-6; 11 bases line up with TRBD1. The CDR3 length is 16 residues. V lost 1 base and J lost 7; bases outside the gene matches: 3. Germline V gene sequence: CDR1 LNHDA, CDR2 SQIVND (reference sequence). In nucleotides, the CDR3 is TGTGCCAGTAGTATAGGCGGACAGGGGGCGAATTCACCCCTCCACTTT. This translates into CASSIGGQGANSPLHF.

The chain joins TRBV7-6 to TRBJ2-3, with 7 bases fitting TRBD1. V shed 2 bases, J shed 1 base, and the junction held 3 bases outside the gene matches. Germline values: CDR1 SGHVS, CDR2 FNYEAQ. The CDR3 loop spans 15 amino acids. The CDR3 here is CASSLSTGRTDTQYF. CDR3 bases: TGTGCCAGCAGCTTATCGACAGGGCGCACAGATACGCAGTATTTT. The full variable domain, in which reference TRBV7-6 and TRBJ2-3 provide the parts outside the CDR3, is GAGVSQSPRYKVTKRGQDVALRCDPISGHVSLYWYRQALGQGPEFLTYFNYEAQQDKSGLPNDRFSAERPEGSISTLTIQRTEQRDSAMYRCASSLSTGRTDTQYFGPGTRLTVL.

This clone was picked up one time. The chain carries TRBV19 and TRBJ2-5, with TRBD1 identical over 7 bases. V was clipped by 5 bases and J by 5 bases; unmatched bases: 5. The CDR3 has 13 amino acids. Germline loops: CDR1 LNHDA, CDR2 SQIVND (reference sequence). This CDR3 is CASSVNRGETQYF. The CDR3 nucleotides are TGTGCCAGTAGTGTTAACAGGGGTGAGACCCAGTACTTC.

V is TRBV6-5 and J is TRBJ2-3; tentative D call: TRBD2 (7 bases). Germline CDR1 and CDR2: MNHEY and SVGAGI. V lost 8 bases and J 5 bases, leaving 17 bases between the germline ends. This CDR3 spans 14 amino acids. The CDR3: CASREVGAGDTQYF. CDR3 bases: TGTGCCAGCCGGGAGGTGGGGGCTGGAGATACGCAGTATTTT.

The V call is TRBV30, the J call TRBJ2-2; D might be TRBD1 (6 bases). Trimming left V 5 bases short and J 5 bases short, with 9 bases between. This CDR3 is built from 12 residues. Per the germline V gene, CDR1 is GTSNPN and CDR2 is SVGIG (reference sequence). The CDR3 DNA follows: TGTGCCTGGGGGGACATTACCGGGGAGCTGTTTTTT. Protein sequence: CAWGDITGELFF.

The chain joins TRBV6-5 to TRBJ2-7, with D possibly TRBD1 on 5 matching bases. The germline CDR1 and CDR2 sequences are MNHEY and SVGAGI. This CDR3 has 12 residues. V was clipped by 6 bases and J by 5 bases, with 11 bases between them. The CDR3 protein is CASRLRVHEQYF. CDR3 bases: TGTGCCAGCAGGCTCAGGGTCCACGAGCAGTACTTC.